What follows is one TCR beta chain and its context. Its antigen is currently unknown. CDR1 is SGHNT and CDR2 is YENEEA in the germline V gene. J lost 6 bases, V lost 4 bases, and 5 bases had no gene match. CDR3 length: 15 amino acids. This entry is derived from a study of CD8 T cells in Susac syndrome. Overall study context: Active disease was present in six of the sequenced Susac syndrome patients, whereas roughly 8 of them were in remission.

Regarding the study as a whole: CD4+ T cell repertoires in Susac syndrome exhibited no evidence of clonal expansion.

Through negative isolation, CD4+ and CD8+ T cells were obtained, while TEMRA cells were enriched using FACS. A quantity of about 0.45 to 1 ug RNA underwent reverse transcription using random hexamers. Each CDR3 protein is one row after TCRdb ran MiXCR on the immunoSEQ multiplex PCR reads. The sample includes tens of thousands of distinct CDR3 sequences, 90% to 95% seen only once; the top ten take more than 0.13%. The genes are TRBV11-3 and TRBJ2-2, with 10 bases fitting TRBD1. The TCR originated in a human donor with Susac syndrome. Sequencing used CD4+ T cells from PBMCs. The DNA for the CDR3 is TGTGCCAGCAGCTCGGGACAGGGGCTTGCCGGGGAGCTGTTTTTT. Protein: CASSSGQGLAGELFF.